The TCR beta chain under discussion was sequenced for a study of T cells in Graves' hyperthyroidism and ophthalmopathy. From germline, CDR1 is SGHTA and CDR2 FQGNSA. The CDR3 runs 11 residues. This clonotype has a handful of counts. One end of the junction varies from germline; a read error may be responsible. Amplified TCR beta CDR3 regions came from RNA transcripts. First-round RT-PCR of the TCR CDR3 relied on the HTBI primer set. TCRdb called the multiplex PCR reads again in MiXCR, with one record for every CDR3 protein. The sample lists hundreds of thousands of distinct CDR3 sequences, approximately 44% occurring once.

Sequencing was carried out using peripheral blood or thyroid tissue (not recorded which). This TCR was recovered from a woman aged 18-29 years with Graves' hyperthyroidism. The chain carries TRBV7-2 and TRBJ1-1; D not resolved. The DNA for the CDR3 is TGTGCCAGCAGCTTAATAAGCAAACCGACCTTT. Amino acids: CASSLISKPTF.